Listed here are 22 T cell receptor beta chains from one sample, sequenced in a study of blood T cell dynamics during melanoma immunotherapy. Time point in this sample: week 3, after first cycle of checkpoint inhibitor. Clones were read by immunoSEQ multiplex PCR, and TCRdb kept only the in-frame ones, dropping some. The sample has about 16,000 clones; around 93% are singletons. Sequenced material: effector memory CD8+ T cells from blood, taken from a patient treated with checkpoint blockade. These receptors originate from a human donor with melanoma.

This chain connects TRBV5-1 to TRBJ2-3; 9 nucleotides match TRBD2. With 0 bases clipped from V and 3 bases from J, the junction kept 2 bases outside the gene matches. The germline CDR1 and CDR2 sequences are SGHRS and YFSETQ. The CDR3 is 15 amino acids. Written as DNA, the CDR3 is TGCGCCAGCAGCTTGGTAGCGGGAGCGACAGATACGCAGTATTTT. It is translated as CASSLVAGATDTQYF.

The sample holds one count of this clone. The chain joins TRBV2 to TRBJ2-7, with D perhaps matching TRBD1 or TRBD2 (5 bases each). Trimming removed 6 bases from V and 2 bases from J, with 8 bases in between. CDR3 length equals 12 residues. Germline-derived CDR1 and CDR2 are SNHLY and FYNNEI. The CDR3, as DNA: TGTGCCAGCAGGGGGACGGCCTACGAGCAGTACTTC. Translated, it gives CASRGTAYEQYF.

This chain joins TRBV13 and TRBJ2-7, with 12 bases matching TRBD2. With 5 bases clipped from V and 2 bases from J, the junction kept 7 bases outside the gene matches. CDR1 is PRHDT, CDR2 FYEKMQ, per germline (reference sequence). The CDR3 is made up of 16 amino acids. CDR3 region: CASSASLAGGPYEQYF. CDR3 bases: TGTGCCAGCAGCGCCTCTCTAGCGGGAGGGCCCTACGAGCAGTACTTC.

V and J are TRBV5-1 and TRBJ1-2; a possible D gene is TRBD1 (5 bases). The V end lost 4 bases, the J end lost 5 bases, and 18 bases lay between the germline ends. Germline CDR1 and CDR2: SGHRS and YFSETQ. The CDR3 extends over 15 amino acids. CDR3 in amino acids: CASSTDKSRIYGYTF. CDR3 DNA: TGCGCCAGCAGCACGGACAAGAGCCGGATTTATGGCTACACCTTC.

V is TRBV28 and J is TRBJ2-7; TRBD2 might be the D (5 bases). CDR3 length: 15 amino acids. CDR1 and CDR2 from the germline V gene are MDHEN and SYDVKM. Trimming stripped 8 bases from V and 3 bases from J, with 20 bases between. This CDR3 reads CASEGGQKPLYEQYF. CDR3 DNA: TGTGCCAGCGAGGGCGGCCAAAAGCCCCTCTACGAGCAGTACTTC. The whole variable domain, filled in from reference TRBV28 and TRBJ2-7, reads DVKVTQSSRYLVKRTGEKVFLECVQDMDHENMFWYRQDPGLGLRLIYFSYDVKMKEKGDIPEGYSVSREKKERFSLILESASTNQTSMYLCASEGGQKPLYEQYFGPGTRLTVT.

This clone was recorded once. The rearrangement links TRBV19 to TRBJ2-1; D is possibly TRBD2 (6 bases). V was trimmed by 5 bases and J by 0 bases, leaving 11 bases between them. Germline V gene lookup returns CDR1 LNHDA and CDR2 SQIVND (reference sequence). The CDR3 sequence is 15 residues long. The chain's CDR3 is CASSPAGSSYNEQFF. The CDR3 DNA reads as TGTGCCAGTAGTCCCGCGGGGTCCTCCTACAATGAGCAGTTCTTC.

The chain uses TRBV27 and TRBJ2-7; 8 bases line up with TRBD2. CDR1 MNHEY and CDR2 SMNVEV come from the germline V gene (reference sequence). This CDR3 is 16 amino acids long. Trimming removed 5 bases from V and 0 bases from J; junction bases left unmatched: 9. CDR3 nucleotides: TGTGCCAGCAGTCCGTCAGCGGGAGCCAGCTCCTACGAGCAGTACTTC. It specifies CASSPSAGASSYEQYF.

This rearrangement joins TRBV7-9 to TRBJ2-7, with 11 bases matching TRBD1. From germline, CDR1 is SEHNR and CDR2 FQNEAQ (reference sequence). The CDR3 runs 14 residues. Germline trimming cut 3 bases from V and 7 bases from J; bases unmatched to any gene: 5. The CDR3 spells CASSLDRGLGEQYF. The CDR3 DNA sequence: TGTGCCAGCAGCTTGGACAGGGGGCTGGGGGAGCAGTACTTC.

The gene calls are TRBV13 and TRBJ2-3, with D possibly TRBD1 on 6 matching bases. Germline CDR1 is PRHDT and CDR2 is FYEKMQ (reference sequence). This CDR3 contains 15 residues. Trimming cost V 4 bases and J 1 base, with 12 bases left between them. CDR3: CASSSQTGRTDTQYF. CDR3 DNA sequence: TGTGCCAGCAGCTCGCAGACAGGACGCACAGATACGCAGTATTTT.

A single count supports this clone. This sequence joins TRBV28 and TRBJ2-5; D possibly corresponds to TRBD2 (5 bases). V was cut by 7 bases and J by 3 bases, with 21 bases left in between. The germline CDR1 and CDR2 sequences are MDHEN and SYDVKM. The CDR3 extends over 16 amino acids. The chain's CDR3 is CASTLGGYSMEETQYF. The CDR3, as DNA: TGTGCCAGCACCCTTGGAGGTTATTCCATGGAAGAGACCCAGTACTTC. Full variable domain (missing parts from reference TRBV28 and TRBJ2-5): DVKVTQSSRYLVKRTGEKVFLECVQDMDHENMFWYRQDPGLGLRLIYFSYDVKMKEKGDIPEGYSVSREKKERFSLILESASTNQTSMYLCASTLGGYSMEETQYFGPGTRLLVL.

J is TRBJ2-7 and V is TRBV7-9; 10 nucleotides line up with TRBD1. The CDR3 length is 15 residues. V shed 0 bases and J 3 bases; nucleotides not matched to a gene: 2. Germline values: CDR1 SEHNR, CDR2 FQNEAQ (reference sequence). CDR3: CASSLAGTGDYEQYF. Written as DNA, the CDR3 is TGTGCCAGCAGCTTAGCGGGGACAGGGGACTACGAGCAGTACTTC.

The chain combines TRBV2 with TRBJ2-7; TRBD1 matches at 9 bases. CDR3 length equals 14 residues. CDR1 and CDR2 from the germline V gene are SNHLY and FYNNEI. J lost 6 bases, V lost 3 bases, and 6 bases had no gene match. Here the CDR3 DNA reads TGTGCCAGCAGTGACGGGACAGGGTGGGGCGAGCAGTACTTC. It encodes CASSDGTGWGEQYF.

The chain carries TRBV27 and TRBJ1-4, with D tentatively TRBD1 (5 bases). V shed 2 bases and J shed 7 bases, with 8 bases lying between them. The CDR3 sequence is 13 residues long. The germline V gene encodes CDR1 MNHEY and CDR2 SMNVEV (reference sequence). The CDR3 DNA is TGTGCCAGCAGTTTACTAGGGGCTGAAAAACTGTTTTTT. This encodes CASSLLGAEKLFF.

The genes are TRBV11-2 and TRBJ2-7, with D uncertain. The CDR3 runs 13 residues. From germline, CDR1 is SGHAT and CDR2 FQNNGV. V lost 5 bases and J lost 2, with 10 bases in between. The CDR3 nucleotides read TGTGCCAGCAGCCCTTCCACTACCTACGAGCAGTACTTC. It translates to CASSPSTTYEQYF.

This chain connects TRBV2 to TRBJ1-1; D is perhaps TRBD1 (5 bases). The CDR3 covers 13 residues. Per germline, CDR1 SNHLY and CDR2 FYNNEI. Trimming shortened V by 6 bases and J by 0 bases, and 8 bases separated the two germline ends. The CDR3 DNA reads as TGTGCCAGCAGGGGGCCCATGAACACTGAAGCTTTCTTT. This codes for CASRGPMNTEAFF.

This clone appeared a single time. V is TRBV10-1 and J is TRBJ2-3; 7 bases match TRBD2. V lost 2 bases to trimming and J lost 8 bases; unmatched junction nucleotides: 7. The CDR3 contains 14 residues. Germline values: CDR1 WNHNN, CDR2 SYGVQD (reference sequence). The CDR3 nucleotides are TGCGCCAGCAGTGAGGTGGGAGGGGAGGCTACGCAGTATTTT. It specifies CASSEVGGEATQYF.

For the CDR3, the DNA is TGTGCCAGCAATCAGACCCCTGACCCTAGCAATCAGCCCCAGCATTTT. It encodes CASNQTPDPSNQPQHF. The V gene is TRBV28, the J gene TRBJ1-5; D gene uncertain. Germline V gene sequence: CDR1 MDHEN, CDR2 SYDVKM. V lost 7 bases to trimming and J lost 0 bases, with 16 bases between them. This CDR3 is 16 amino acids long.

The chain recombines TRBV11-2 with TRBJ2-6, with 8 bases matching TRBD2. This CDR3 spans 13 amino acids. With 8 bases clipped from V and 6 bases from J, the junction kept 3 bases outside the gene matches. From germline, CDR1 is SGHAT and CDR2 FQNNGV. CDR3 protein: CASGGGSANVLTF. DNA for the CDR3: TGTGCCAGCGGCGGGGGGTCGGCCAACGTCCTGACTTTC.

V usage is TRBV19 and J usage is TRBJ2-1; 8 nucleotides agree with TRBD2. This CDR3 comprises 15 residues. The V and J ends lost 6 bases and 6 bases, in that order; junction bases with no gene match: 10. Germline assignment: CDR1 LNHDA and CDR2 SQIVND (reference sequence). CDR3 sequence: CASRLADPRGNEQFF. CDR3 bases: TGTGCCAGTAGACTAGCGGACCCGAGGGGCAATGAGCAGTTCTTC.

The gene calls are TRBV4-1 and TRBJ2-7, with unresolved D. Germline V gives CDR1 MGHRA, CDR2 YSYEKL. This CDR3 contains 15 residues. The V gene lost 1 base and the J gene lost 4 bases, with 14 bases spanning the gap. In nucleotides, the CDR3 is TGCGCCAGCAGCCAAGTGTCTCGCGGAGCTTACGAGCAGTACTTC. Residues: CASSQVSRGAYEQYF.

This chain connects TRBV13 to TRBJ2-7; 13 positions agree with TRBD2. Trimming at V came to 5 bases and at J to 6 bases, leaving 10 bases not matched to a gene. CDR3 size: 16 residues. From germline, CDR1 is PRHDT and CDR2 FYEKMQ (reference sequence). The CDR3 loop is CASSHWTSGSDLEQYF. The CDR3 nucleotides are TGTGCCAGCAGCCACTGGACTAGCGGGAGTGATCTCGAGCAGTACTTC.

The CDR3 DNA follows: TGTGCCAGCAGTTTAAGGCTCGCAGGCTCCACTGAAGCTTTCTTT. This translates into CASSLRLAGSTEAFF. This chain links TRBV28 with TRBJ1-1; D gene ambiguous. Germline CDR1 reads MDHEN; CDR2 reads SYDVKM. This CDR3 has 15 residues. Deletions cut 2 bases from V and 4 bases from J, with 14 bases between.